Sequencing of this T cell receptor beta chain was carried out in a study of T cell changes during pregnancy in multiple sclerosis. Germline V gene data show CDR1 as MDHEN and CDR2 as SYDVKM. The V end lost 2 bases, the J end lost 5 bases, and 9 bases lay between the germline ends. The CDR3 runs 13 residues. This clone came up once. Using immunoSEQ multiplex PCR, the repertoire was profiled, and TCRdb retains in-frame clones only, with some absent. The table records approximately 70,000 clones, roughly nine tenths of them present only once. The starting material was peripheral blood, obtained in the first trimester of pregnancy. This chain connects TRBV28 to TRBJ2-5; no clear D. The clonotype comes from a female donor in good health, enrolled as a control in a pregnancy study. DNA for the CDR3: TGTGCCAGCAGTTTACGGTTTAGCGAGACCCAGTACTTC. Translated: CASSLRFSETQYF.